Given below is one T cell receptor (beta chain) in context. The antigen this receptor binds is unknown. Base qualities were left out, and no much larger clone turns up one base away. This specimen comes from a study of chemoradiotherapy in HPV16-positive cancers (dated by TCRdb to between 2021 and 2022). With regard to the full study: Using functional T-cell assays on cells from a couple of HPV16-positive patients, the researchers defined candidate HPV-specific T-cell clones and common TCR motifs. The study asked whether T-cell immunity against the HPV oncoproteins E6 and E7 changes during chemoradiotherapy and whether it affects survival. TCR repertoires from some 90 patients with HPV-related cancers were then used to track the candidate HPV-specific TCRs and motifs. Findings and caveats that apply to the study as a whole: The functional definition of HPV-specific T cells was derived from only a couple of HPV16-positive patients, and the survival association was reported for HPV16-positive patients. Expansion of candidate HPV-specific clones and E7-related TCR motifs was observed in the tumor microenvironment during treatment, whereas no such expansion was observed for non-HPV-specific T cells. Improved recurrence-free survival in HPV16-positive patients was associated with expansion of HPV-responsive T cells during chemoradiotherapy.

Library prep was done by the immunoSEQ multiplex PCR assay. Not all clones reach the TCRdb copy of this immuneACCESS table, which keeps in-frame sequences only. Checked studies attribute under half of the gap to unresolved V genes and leave the rest unexplained. The sample profile shows under 35,000 clones; over 90% of them were found once. The ten largest clones add up to approximately 19% of the sample. Per the germline V gene, SGHRS is the CDR1 and YFSETQ is the CDR2. The CDR3 has 15 amino acids, counting the end cysteine and phenylalanine. The only DNA kept is the CDR3, 45 bases in frame from the first base. V and J are trimmed by 6 bases and 6 bases, and the gene matches miss 7 bases of the junction. Repertoires were sampled repeatedly over the course of chemoradiotherapy, so clonal expansion could be followed in the tumor microenvironment.

The starting material was blood, obtained from a patient who underwent chemoradiotherapy. Rearrangement joined TRBV5-1 to TRBJ2-2, with 11 junctional bases fitting TRBD2. This sequence originates from a human donor with HPV-associated anogenital cancer. Read as DNA, the sequence is TGCGCCAGCAATAGCGGGGGGGCCATGGCCGGGGAGCTGTTTTTT. Its protein is CASNSGGAMAGELFF.